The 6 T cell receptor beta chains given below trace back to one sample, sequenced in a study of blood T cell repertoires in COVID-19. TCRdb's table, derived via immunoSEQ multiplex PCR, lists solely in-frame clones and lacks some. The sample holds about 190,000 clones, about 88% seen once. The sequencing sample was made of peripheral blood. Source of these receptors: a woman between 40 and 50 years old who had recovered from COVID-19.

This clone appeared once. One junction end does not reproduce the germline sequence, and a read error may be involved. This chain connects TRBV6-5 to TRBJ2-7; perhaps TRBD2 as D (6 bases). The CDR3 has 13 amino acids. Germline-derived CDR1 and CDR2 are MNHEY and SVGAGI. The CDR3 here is CASSLGTSSEQYF. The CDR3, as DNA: TGTGCCAGCAGCCTCGGGACTTCCTCCGAGCAGTACTTC.

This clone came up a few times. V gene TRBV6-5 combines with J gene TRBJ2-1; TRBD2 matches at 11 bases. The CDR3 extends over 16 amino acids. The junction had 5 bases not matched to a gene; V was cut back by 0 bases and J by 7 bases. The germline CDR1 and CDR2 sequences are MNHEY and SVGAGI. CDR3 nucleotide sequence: TGTGCCAGCAGTTACTCGACTAGCGGGATTGGGAATGAGCAGTTCTTC. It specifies CASSYSTSGIGNEQFF.

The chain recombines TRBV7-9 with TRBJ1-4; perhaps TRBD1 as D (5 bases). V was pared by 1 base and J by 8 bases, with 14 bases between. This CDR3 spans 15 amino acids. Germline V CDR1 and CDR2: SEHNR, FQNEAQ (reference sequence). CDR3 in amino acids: CASSLDAGKNEKLFF. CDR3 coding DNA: TGTGCCAGCAGCTTAGATGCAGGGAAAAACGAAAAACTGTTTTTT.

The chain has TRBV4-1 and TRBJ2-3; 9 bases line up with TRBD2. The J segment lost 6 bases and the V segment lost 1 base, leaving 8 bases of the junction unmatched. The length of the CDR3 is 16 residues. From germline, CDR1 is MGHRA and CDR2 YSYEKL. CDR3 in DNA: TGCGCCAGCAGCCAAGGAGCGGGAGGCCCCGGTGATACGCAGTATTTT. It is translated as CASSQGAGGPGDTQYF.

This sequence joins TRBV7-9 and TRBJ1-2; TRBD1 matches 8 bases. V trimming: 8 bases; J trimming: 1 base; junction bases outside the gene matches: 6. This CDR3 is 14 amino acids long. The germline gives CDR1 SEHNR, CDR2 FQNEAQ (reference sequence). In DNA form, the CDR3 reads TGTGCCAGCTCCGCAGGGGGCAATAACTATGGCTACACCTTC. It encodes CASSAGGNNYGYTF.

The CDR3 sequence is CAWDRENEKLFF. DNA for the CDR3: TGTGCCTGGGACAGGGAAAATGAAAAACTGTTTTTT. This chain joins TRBV30 and TRBJ1-4; 7 positions match TRBD1. The CDR3 extends over 12 amino acids. J gave up 5 bases and V 5 bases, and 2 bases lay outside the gene matches. Germline V lookup: CDR1 GTSNPN, CDR2 SVGIG (reference sequence).